This T cell receptor beta chain was recovered during a study of Graves' ophthalmopathy and Graves' hyperthyroidism. The overall study: The collection of peripheral blood took place at initial diagnosis, before any treatment.

Trimming left V 7 bases short and J 2 bases short, with 9 bases between. The germline gives CDR1 LNHDA, CDR2 SQIVND (reference sequence). The CDR3 sequence is 14 residues long. RNA transcripts yielded amplified TCR beta CDR3 regions. HTBI-primed first-round RT-PCR preceded second-round multiplex PCR. TCRdb redid the calling of the multiplex PCR reads with MiXCR, one entry per CDR3 protein. This table holds around 660,000 distinct CDR3 sequences, 35% to 45% found once. Exclusion covered patients with other autoimmune diseases or uncontrolled infections (as well as pregnancy or lactation). This clonotype has at least ten counts. The antigen remains unidentified. Study conclusions and caveats: Blood also held most thyroid clonotypes expanded above 0.001 frequency. Progression of ophthalmopathy was predicted by the model with less than 71% sensitivity and about 72% specificity.

The chain uses TRBV19 and TRBJ2-6, with D unresolved. The sample was peripheral blood. This TCR came from an adult man with Graves' ophthalmopathy. In nucleotides, the CDR3 is TGTGCCAGTAACCCCCGAACTGGGGCCAACGTCCTGACTTTC. It yields the protein CASNPRTGANVLTF.